Listed below are T cell receptor beta chains from one sample, sequenced in a study of vaccination effects on CD4 cells after COVID-19. The assay was immunoSEQ multiplex PCR, and TCRdb's table has in-frame clones only and misses some. In the table there are tens of thousands of clones, roughly 72% of which are singletons. For these TCRs, the target antigens are not known. The sequenced sample was CD4+ T cells from PBMCs cultured with SARS-CoV-2 spike peptides, obtained before COVID-19 vaccination. The receptors originated from a human donor who had a prior SARS-CoV-2 infection. Each CDR3 is given without its conserved first and last residue. The D gene is left open where the match is weak.

-	TRBV4-2	TRBJ1-4	11	ASSDLRNEKLF
-	TRBV6-1	TRBJ2-1	14	ASSGARGTSYNEQF
-	TRBV2	TRBJ2-5	11	ASSPGVGETQY
TRBD2	TRBV2	TRBJ2-1	14	ASSSLAGSNYNEQF
-	TRBV6-1	TRBJ1-5	13	ASSERGVEDQPQH
TRBD1	TRBV6-5	TRBJ2-6	13	ASRGQNTGANVLT
TRBD1	TRBV5-1	TRBJ2-3	12	ASSGGQGEGTQY
TRBD1	TRBV6-5	TRBJ2-7	12	ASSMGQAAREQY
-	TRBV7-9	TRBJ2-1	12	ASSLDSGGNEQF
-	TRBV19	TRBJ1-3	12	ASSILASGNTIY
TRBD2	TRBV11-1	TRBJ2-7	13	ASKFRGTSDYEQY
TRBD1	TRBV9	TRBJ1-4	12	ASSGDRGFEKLF
-	TRBV9	TRBJ1-6	13	ASSFTGLGGSPLH
-	TRBV14	TRBJ1-4	15	ASSQLPWASTNEKLF
-	TRBV2	TRBJ2-2	14	ASSVKAGTNTGELF
-	TRBV11-2	TRBJ2-5	12	ASGTHLGEETQY
TRBD1	TRBV2	TRBJ1-6	13	ASRGDRGPGSPLH
TRBD2	TRBV7-8	TRBJ2-3	16	ASTLRKRATGRADTQY
TRBD1	TRBV18	TRBJ1-1	12	ASSDRGSNTEAF
-	TRBV20-1	TRBJ2-3	13	SASQADPRADTQY
-	TRBV6-5	TRBJ2-7	11	ASRGRVSYEQY
-	TRBV21-1	TRBJ1-1	10	ASSKKDEETF
TRBD1	TRBV6-6	TRBJ1-6	13	ASSYSGTDNSPLH
-	TRBV7-2	TRBJ2-1	10	ASSTRRREQF
TRBD2	TRBV14	TRBJ2-3	13	ASSQYSGDGYTQY
-	TRBV6-5	TRBJ2-7	12	ASNHRATSYEQY